These 14 T cell receptor beta chains came from one sample sequenced in a study of Ad26.COV2.S vaccination and SARS-CoV-2 variants. The treatment: roughly 19 received Ad26.COV2.S at low or high dose, single or two shots; 5 received placebo; per-sample allocation not given. Specimen acquisition occurred on day 63 following the initial vaccine or placebo injection. Assay used: immunoSEQ multiplex PCR; TCRdb lists only in-frame clones, some missing. The sample includes roughly 700,000 clones, roughly 90% of them seen just once. The material was peripheral blood, obtained in a trial of Ad26.COV2.S vaccine versus placebo. These receptors all stem from a person between 18 and 65 years old who received the Ad26.COV2.S COVID-19 vaccine or a placebo.

CDR3 bases: TGTGCCAGCAGCCGGGACAGTTTCCAAGAGACCCAGTACTTC. This encodes CASSRDSFQETQYF. The rearrangement joins TRBV9 to TRBJ2-5; 7 bases align to TRBD1. The junction had 4 bases not matched to a gene; V was cut back by 4 bases and J by 1 base. CDR1 and CDR2 from the germline V gene are SGDLS and YYNGEE. The CDR3 length is 14 residues. Together with reference TRBV9 and TRBJ2-5, the CDR3 gives the full variable domain: DSGVTQTPKHLITATGQRVTLRCSPRSGDLSVYWYQQSLDQGLQFLIQYYNGEERAKGNILERFSAQQFPDLHSELNLSSLELGDSALYFCASSRDSFQETQYFGPGTRLLVL.

V usage is TRBV7-9 and J usage is TRBJ1-2; TRBD1 matches at 7 bases. There are 15 residues in the CDR3. CDR1 and CDR2 (germline): SEHNR, FQNEAQ (reference sequence). The V and J ends lost 4 bases and 5 bases, in that order; junction bases with no gene match: 10. CDR3 in DNA: TGTGCCAGCAGCTACAATAGGGGGCCCAAATATGGCTACACCTTC. This codes for CASSYNRGPKYGYTF.

V and J are TRBV7-7 and TRBJ2-5, with D perhaps TRBD1 or TRBD2 (5 bases each). V shed 2 bases and J shed 2 bases, with 15 bases lying between them. The CDR3 consists of 16 residues. Germline-derived CDR1 and CDR2 are SSHAT and FNYEAQ (reference sequence). The CDR3 DNA is TGTGCCAGCAGCTTATTTTTCGTGGGGGAACAAGAGACCCAGTACTTC. It codes for CASSLFFVGEQETQYF.

The V and J genes are TRBV24-1 and TRBJ2-5; unclear D gene. Trimming removed 4 bases at V and 2 bases at J, with 19 bases between. The CDR3 contains 17 residues. CDR1 is KGHDR, CDR2 SFDVKD, per germline. The CDR3 DNA is TGTGCCACCAGTGACCACAATACATCGGGTTCTCAAGAGACCCAGTACTTC. Amino acids: CATSDHNTSGSQETQYF.

This chain joins TRBV5-4 and TRBJ2-2, with TRBD2 identical over 10 bases. The ends lost 4 bases at V and 1 base at J; junction bases unmatched: 4. The CDR3 runs 16 residues. CDR1 and CDR2 from the germline V gene are SGHNT and YYREEE (reference sequence). The CDR3, as DNA: TGTGCCAGCAGCGGGGCTAGCGGGAGGAACACCGGGGAGCTGTTTTTT. Residues: CASSGASGRNTGELFF. The entire variable domain, with the rest obtained from reference TRBV5-4 and TRBJ2-2, is as follows: ETGVTQSPTHLIKTRGQQVTLRCSSQSGHNTVSWYQQALGQGPQFIFQYYREEENGRGNFPPRFSGLQFPNYSSELNVNALELDDSALYLCASSGASGRNTGELFFGEGSRLTVL.

J is TRBJ2-7 and V is TRBV30; no clear D gene. Trimming stripped 0 bases from V and 7 bases from J, with 7 bases between. The germline CDR1 and CDR2 sequences are GTSNPN and SVGIG (reference sequence). The CDR3 contains 11 residues. The DNA of the CDR3 is TGTGCCTGGAGTGTAGCCCCGGAGCAGTACTTC. It codes for CAWSVAPEQYF.

This clone occurred once. The V gene is TRBV10-3, the J gene TRBJ2-5; D is unresolved. From germline, CDR1 is ENHRY and CDR2 SYGVKD. Trimming pared 2 bases from V and 5 bases from J, leaving 12 bases between. CDR3 size: 14 residues. The CDR3: CAISERADSETQYF. As DNA, the CDR3 is TGTGCCATCAGTGAGCGGGCCGACTCGGAGACCCAGTACTTC.

The genes are TRBV6-1 and TRBJ1-5; 7 nucleotides line up with TRBD1. The CDR3 loop spans 13 amino acids. J gave up 4 bases and V 3 bases, and 0 bases lay outside the gene matches. Germline CDR1 is MNHNS and CDR2 is SASEGT. This chain's CDR3 is CASSDRGNQPQHF. DNA for the CDR3: TGTGCCAGCAGTGACAGGGGGAATCAGCCCCAGCATTTT.

This chain connects TRBV24-1 to TRBJ2-7; 11 bases fit TRBD1. After removal of 3 bases from V and 4 bases from J, the junction contained 10 bases not matched to a gene. This CDR3 spans 17 amino acids. Per germline, CDR1 KGHDR and CDR2 SFDVKD. The CDR3 protein is CATSDPRGQGALYEQYF. CDR3 sequence (DNA): TGTGCCACCAGTGATCCCCGAGGACAGGGGGCTCTGTACGAGCAGTACTTC.

Of note for this clone: Other DNA sequences from this sample encode an identical CDR3 as well. J is TRBJ1-1 and V is TRBV12-3 or TRBV12-4, with D possibly matching TRBD1 (5 bases). The CDR3 consists of 12 residues. Trimming shortened V by 5 bases and J by 6 bases, and 10 bases separated the two germline ends. CDR3 in DNA: TGTGCCAGCAGTCCGCAGGGATCTGAAGCTTTCTTT. This encodes CASSPQGSEAFF.

V gene TRBV5-1 combines with J gene TRBJ2-2; D gene uncertain. CDR1 and CDR2 (germline): SGHRS, YFSETQ. There are 12 residues in the CDR3. V was cut by 7 bases and J by 6 bases, with 10 bases left in between. CDR3 sequence: CASFNVAGELFF. In DNA, the CDR3 is TGCGCCAGCTTCAATGTAGCCGGGGAGCTGTTTTTT.

The V gene is TRBV6-5, the J gene TRBJ2-2, with TRBD1 matching over 7 bases. This CDR3 region has 16 residues. Unmatched junction bases numbered 2, after V lost 0 bases and J lost 1 base. Germline CDR1 is MNHEY and CDR2 is SVGAGI. CDR3 in DNA: TGTGCCAGCAGTTACTCACACAGGGGGAACACCGGGGAGCTGTTTTTT. Protein sequence: CASSYSHRGNTGELFF.

The chain joins TRBV7-9 to TRBJ2-5, with 7 positions matching TRBD2. Germline V gene lookup returns CDR1 SEHNR and CDR2 FQNEAQ (reference sequence). CDR3 length: 14 amino acids. V shed 0 bases and J 4 bases; nucleotides not matched to a gene: 2. CDR3: CASSLAGGGETQYF. In DNA form, the CDR3 reads TGTGCCAGCAGCTTAGCGGGCGGGGGAGAGACCCAGTACTTC.

This chain connects TRBV6-5 to TRBJ1-5, with 12 positions matching TRBD1. V was pared by 6 bases and J by 5 bases, with 2 bases of the junction left unmatched. The CDR3 has 14 amino acids. Looked up from germline, CDR1 is MNHEY and CDR2 is SVGAGI. The CDR3, as DNA: TGTGCCAGCAGAGGGACAGGGGGCCATCAGCCCCAGCATTTT. This codes for CASRGTGGHQPQHF.